The following is a T cell receptor (beta chain) sequence with its context. A read error may produce the germline difference seen at one junction end. This sample is part of a study of OX40 agonist ivuxolimab in advanced cancers. Study-level information: Ivuxolimab doses were 0.01, 0.1, 0.3, 1.5, 3 or 10 mg/kg every 2 weeks. Partial response was recorded in three patients: one hepatocellular carcinoma and two cutaneous melanoma cases.

The data were produced by immunoSEQ multiplex PCR, yet TCRdb's version contains in-frame clones alone and is incomplete. The data contain roughly 65,000 clones, around 86% of them singletons. The CDR3 totals 12 residues. Germline values: CDR1 LNHDA, CDR2 SQIVND (reference sequence). Sequenced here: CD4+ or CD8+ T cells sorted from blood, sampled in a trial of the OX40 agonist ivuxolimab. The chain couples TRBV19 to TRBJ1-2; D perhaps matches TRBD1 (6 bases). The receptor was derived from an adult with an advanced solid tumor such as melanoma, head and neck, liver or kidney cancer. CDR3 sequence reads: CASRLRDTRASF. The CDR3 DNA reads TGTGCCAGTAGACTACGGGACACCCGGGCATCCTTC.